Presented here are 17 T cell receptor beta chains from one specimen sequenced in a study of OX40 agonist ivuxolimab in advanced cancers. The table came from immunoSEQ multiplex PCR; TCRdb's copy has only in-frame clones and leaves some out. The table lists nearly 70,000 clones, roughly 90% of them singletons. Here the sequenced sample was CD4+ or CD8+ T cells sorted from blood, taken in a trial of the OX40 agonist ivuxolimab. The receptors here all came from an adult with an advanced solid tumor such as melanoma, head and neck, liver or kidney cancer.

This clone was observed a few times. The gene calls are TRBV19 and TRBJ1-1; D gene ambiguous. Germline CDR1 and CDR2: LNHDA and SQIVND (reference sequence). The length of the CDR3 is 13 residues. The V end lost 5 bases, the J end lost 0 bases, and 7 bases lay between the germline ends. The CDR3 spells CASSSTLNTEAFF. CDR3 nucleotides: TGTGCCAGTAGTTCAACCTTGAACACTGAAGCTTTCTTT.

The chain joins TRBV6-1 to TRBJ1-5; 8 positions match TRBD1. Trimming took 6 bases from V and 5 from J; bases not matched to a gene: 3. The germline CDR1 and CDR2 sequences are MNHNS and SASEGT. The CDR3 contains 13 residues. The CDR3 nucleotides are TGTGCCAGCAGGCAGGGGGCATATCAGCCCCAGCATTTT. This codes for CASRQGAYQPQHF.

The CDR3 DNA follows: TGTGCCAGTAGTAAGGTAGTTTGGGCTGAAGCTTTCTTT. It is translated as CASSKVVWAEAFF. The chain joins TRBV19 to TRBJ1-1, with unresolved D. Germline-derived CDR1 and CDR2 are LNHDA and SQIVND (reference sequence). The CDR3 covers 13 residues. Trimming pared 4 bases from V and 6 bases from J, leaving 12 bases between. The full variable domain, completed using reference TRBV19 and TRBJ1-1, is DGGITQSPKYLFRKEGQNVTLSCEQNLNHDAMYWYRQDPGQGLRLIYYSQIVNDFQKGDIAEGYSVSREKKESFPLTVTSAQKNPTAFYLCASSKVVWAEAFFGQGTRLTVV.

The V gene is TRBV7-9, the J gene TRBJ2-6; 8 bases fit TRBD1. V shed 3 bases and J 2 bases; nucleotides not matched to a gene: 0. The CDR3 sequence is 15 residues long. CDR1 is SEHNR and CDR2 is FQNEAQ in the germline V gene (reference sequence). The CDR3: CASSLTGAGANVLTF. As DNA, the CDR3 is TGTGCCAGCAGCTTGACAGGGGCTGGGGCCAACGTCCTGACTTTC.

This clone was observed a single time. CDR3 sequence: CASSPPTYEQYF. The CDR3, as DNA: TGTGCCAGCTCACCACCGACGTACGAGCAGTACTTC. This chain links TRBV18 with TRBJ2-7; unclear D gene. The CDR3 spans 12 residues. Germline CDR1 and CDR2: KGHSH and LQKENI. With 0 bases removed from V and 4 bases from J, the gap between germline ends came to 4 bases.

V usage is TRBV4-1 and J usage is TRBJ1-1, with 9 bases that match TRBD1. Losses at the gene ends were 5 bases for V and 5 bases for J; bases not matched to a gene: 6. The V gene's germline CDR1 is MGHRA and CDR2 YSYEKL. CDR3 length equals 14 residues. The CDR3 is CASSSQGARTEAFF. Written as DNA, the CDR3 is TGCGCCAGCAGCTCACAGGGGGCGAGGACTGAAGCTTTCTTT.

Written as DNA, the CDR3 is TGCGCCAGCAGCTTGACGGGGGGGCCGCGCGAGCAGTACTTC. Translation gives CASSLTGGPREQYF. The chain couples TRBV5-1 to TRBJ2-7; 8 bases align to TRBD2. V was pared by 1 base and J by 6 bases, with 6 bases of the junction left unmatched. Per germline, CDR1 SGHRS and CDR2 YFSETQ. The CDR3 is made up of 14 amino acids. The full variable domain, completed using reference TRBV5-1 and TRBJ2-7, is KAGVTQTPRYLIKTRGQQVTLSCSPISGHRSVSWYQQTPGQGLQFLFEYFSETQRNKGNFPGRFSGRQFSNSRSEMNVSTLELGDSALYLCASSLTGGPREQYFGPGTRLTVT.

This chain connects TRBV2 to TRBJ1-6; D perhaps matches TRBD1 (6 bases). Germline lookup yields CDR1 SNHLY and CDR2 FYNNEI. Trimming stripped 3 bases from V and 6 bases from J, with 15 bases between. This CDR3 contains 16 residues. CDR3 protein: CASSENLVGANSPLHF. The CDR3 DNA is TGTGCCAGCAGTGAGAACTTGGTGGGGGCTAATTCACCCCTCCACTTT.

The V call is TRBV5-6, the J call TRBJ1-5; 8 bases agree with TRBD1. The germline V gene has CDR1 SGHDT and CDR2 YYEEEE. The CDR3 contains 14 residues. V was pared by 4 bases and J by 2 bases, with 2 bases of the junction left unmatched. The CDR3 coding sequence is TGTGCCAGCAGCATGACAGGGGGCAATCAGCCCCAGCATTTT. It specifies CASSMTGGNQPQHF.

This clone appeared once. The rearrangement links TRBV20-1 to TRBJ1-4; tentatively, D is TRBD1 (5 bases). The CDR3 runs 11 residues. The V and J ends lost 6 bases and 4 bases respectively, with 6 bases between them. Germline CDR1 and CDR2: DFQATT and SNEGSKA (reference sequence). CDR3 sequence reads: CSAGLNEKLFF. The CDR3 DNA reads TGCAGTGCGGGACTTAATGAAAAACTGTTTTTT.

V and J are TRBV12-5 and TRBJ1-2, with TRBD1 identical over 7 bases. Per germline, CDR1 LGHNT and CDR2 FRNRAP. V was clipped by 7 bases and J by 7 bases; unmatched bases: 9. The CDR3 spans 13 residues. Written as DNA, the CDR3 is TGTGCTAGTGCCGAAGGACAGGTGGGTGGCTACACCTTC. Amino acids: CASAEGQVGGYTF.

The V gene is TRBV5-8, the J gene TRBJ1-5, with D maybe TRBD1 (6 bases). Per germline, CDR1 SGHTS and CDR2 YDEGEE. This CDR3 is built from 14 residues. Trimming removed 5 bases at V and 4 bases at J, with 13 bases between. CDR3 coding DNA: TGTGCCAGCAGAGGAGGGGGTACAAATCAGCCCCAGCATTTT. This codes for CASRGGGTNQPQHF.

CDR3 sequence: CASSLDRGERGNTIYF. The CDR3 nucleotides read TGTGCCAGCAGCTTAGACAGGGGAGAGCGGGGAAACACCATATATTTT. This chain uses TRBV7-2 with TRBJ1-3; TRBD1 matches 7 bases. Germline CDR1 is SGHTA and CDR2 is FQGNSA. After removal of 1 base from V and 4 bases from J, the junction contained 7 bases not matched to a gene. The CDR3 runs to 16 residues. Drawing the rest from reference TRBV7-2 and TRBJ1-3, the complete variable domain is GAGVSQSPSNKVTEKGKDVELRCDPISGHTALYWYRQSLGQGLEFLIYFQGNSAPDKSGLPSDRFSAERTGGSVSTLTIQRTQQEDSAVYLCASSLDRGERGNTIYFGEGSWLTVV.

V is TRBV7-2 and J is TRBJ2-1, with 10 bases aligning to TRBD1. The CDR3 is 16 residues long. The germline V gene encodes CDR1 SGHTA and CDR2 FQGNSA. Losses at the gene ends were 0 bases for V and 7 bases for J; bases not matched to a gene: 6. The CDR3 loop is CASSLASRQGANEQFF. The CDR3 nucleotides read TGTGCCAGCAGCTTAGCGTCGAGACAGGGGGCTAATGAGCAGTTCTTC.

The chain combines TRBV6-6 with TRBJ1-6; TRBD1 agrees at 7 bases. The junction had 7 bases not matched to a gene; V was cut back by 6 bases and J by 5 bases. This CDR3 spans 15 amino acids. Looked up from germline, CDR1 is MNHNY and CDR2 is SVGAGI (reference sequence). The chain's CDR3 is CASRGGGADNSPLHF. DNA for the CDR3: TGTGCCAGCAGGGGAGGGGGCGCCGATAATTCACCCCTCCACTTT.

This chain joins TRBV27 and TRBJ2-1, with D possibly matching TRBD1 (5 bases). Germline CDR1 reads MNHEY; CDR2 reads SMNVEV (reference sequence). The CDR3 consists of 12 residues. Trimming removed 5 bases from V and 8 bases from J, with 10 bases in between. CDR3 amino acids: CASSPWGYEQFF. The CDR3 region has the DNA TGTGCCAGCAGTCCTTGGGGCTATGAGCAGTTCTTC.

The rearrangement joins TRBV2 to TRBJ2-5; no clear D gene. Trimming pared 4 bases from V and 2 bases from J, leaving 5 bases between. Germline-derived CDR1 and CDR2 are SNHLY and FYNNEI. CDR3 length equals 12 residues. In nucleotides, the CDR3 is TGTGCCAGCAGTGTAGGACAAGAGACCCAGTACTTC. Amino acid sequence: CASSVGQETQYF. The entire variable domain, with the rest obtained from reference TRBV2 and TRBJ2-5, is as follows: EPEVTQTPSHQVTQMGQEVILRCVPISNHLYFYWYRQILGQKVEFLVSFYNNEISEKSEIFDDQFSVERPDGSNFTLKIRSTKLEDSAMYFCASSVGQETQYFGPGTRLLVL.